These 8 T cell receptor beta chains share one sample of origin, sequenced in a study of T cell clonotyping in hematopoietic cell transplantation. Measured with immunoSEQ multiplex PCR; TCRdb has only the in-frame clones, and not every one. The data contain over 10,000 clones, approximately 51% of them singletons. The sample comprised peripheral blood mononuclear cells. These receptors originate from a man in his fifties or sixties in good health. Some clones in this sample may be carry-over from other donors' samples.

This clone was counted between two and nine times. This sequence joins TRBV5-6 and TRBJ1-4; D remains ambiguous. The CDR3 is 13 amino acids. Per the germline V gene, CDR1 is SGHDT and CDR2 is YYEEEE. V gave up 1 base and J gave up 5 bases, with 6 bases separating them. This CDR3 reads CASSLPTNEKLFF. In DNA form, the CDR3 reads TGTGCCAGCAGCTTGCCGACCAATGAAAAACTGTTTTTT.

The gene calls are TRBV30 and TRBJ1-1, with D unresolved. Trimming stripped 2 bases from V and 3 bases from J, with 4 bases between. CDR3 size: 11 residues. Looked up from germline, CDR1 is GTSNPN and CDR2 is SVGIG (reference sequence). The CDR3 DNA reads as TGTGCCTGGAGTCGTCACACTGAAGCTTTCTTT. This gives the protein CAWSRHTEAFF. The full variable domain, completed using reference TRBV30 and TRBJ1-1, is SQTIHQWPATLVQPVGSPLSLECTVEGTSNPNLYWYRQAAGRGLQLLFYSVGIGQISSEVPQNLSASRPQDRQFILSSKKLLLSDSGFYLCAWSRHTEAFFGQGTRLTVV.

The chain uses TRBV6-1 and TRBJ1-5; 10 nucleotides agree with TRBD1. Germline CDR1 and CDR2: MNHNS and SASEGT. Germline trimming cut 4 bases from V and 1 base from J; bases unmatched to any gene: 13. This CDR3 is 19 amino acids long. CDR3 sequence: CASSVSGQGLTWSNQPQHF. The CDR3 DNA reads as TGTGCCAGCAGTGTTTCGGGACAGGGGTTGACTTGGAGCAATCAGCCCCAGCATTTT.

The gene calls are TRBV6-5 and TRBJ2-2; 7 positions agree with TRBD2. The trim removed 7 bases at V and 6 bases at J, leaving 8 bases unmatched. The V gene's germline CDR1 is MNHEY and CDR2 SVGAGI. This CDR3 region has 14 residues. In nucleotides, the CDR3 is TGTGCCAGCATTGGCGGGAGTGGGTCCGGGGAGCTGTTTTTT. This translates into CASIGGSGSGELFF.

This clone was seen only a few times. The V and J genes are TRBV11-2 and TRBJ2-2; no reliable D call. The CDR3 runs 11 residues. The germline CDR1 and CDR2 sequences are SGHAT and FQNNGV. The CDR3 sequence is CAGSNTGELFF. For the CDR3, the DNA is TGTGCGGGTTCCAACACCGGGGAGCTGTTTTTT.

This clone was recorded a few times. The V gene is TRBV9, the J gene TRBJ2-5; D possibly corresponds to TRBD1 (6 bases). This CDR3 is 16 amino acids long. V lost 4 bases and J lost 5, with 21 bases in between. Germline values: CDR1 SGDLS, CDR2 YYNGEE. The CDR3 spells CASSPIPTGSGETQYF. Here the CDR3 DNA reads TGTGCCAGCAGCCCCATCCCCACAGGGAGTGGGGAGACCCAGTACTTC. Full variable domain (outside the CDR3, taken from reference TRBV9 and TRBJ2-5): DSGVTQTPKHLITATGQRVTLRCSPRSGDLSVYWYQQSLDQGLQFLIQYYNGEERAKGNILERFSAQQFPDLHSELNLSSLELGDSALYFCASSPIPTGSGETQYFGPGTRLLVL.

This clone has just a few counts. This chain uses TRBV30 with TRBJ1-1; D remains unclear. CDR1 GTSNPN and CDR2 SVGIG come from the germline V gene (reference sequence). V was pared by 4 bases and J by 0 bases, with 9 bases between. The CDR3 has 13 amino acids. CDR3 residues: CAWTNGMNTEAFF. The CDR3 DNA reads TGTGCCTGGACGAACGGGATGAACACTGAAGCTTTCTTT.

The DNA of the CDR3 is TGCGCCAGCAGCCCCCGACTAGATCAGGGCGAGCAGTACTTC. This translates into CASSPRLDQGEQYF. The J gene is TRBJ2-7, the V gene TRBV4-3; possible D gene TRBD2, 6 bases. V was shortened by 4 bases and J by 6 bases, with 16 bases between the two germline ends. CDR3 length: 14 amino acids. Germline loops: CDR1 LGHNA, CDR2 YSLEER.